This entry lists 27 T cell receptor beta chains sequenced from one sample in a study of T-cell reconstitution after alpha-beta-depleted transplantation in children. The authors prepared the TCRbeta library with unique molecular identifiers. TCRdb re-analysed the PCR reads in MiXCR, keeping a single row per CDR3 protein. The table records 90,000 to 100,000 distinct CDR3 sequences, around a quarter of them present only once. Sequencing used PBMCs, obtained before TCRalphabeta/CD19-depleted stem cell transplant. The receptors were sampled from a boy aged 2 to 9 with acute lymphoblastic leukemia, due to receive a stem cell transplant.

The CDR3 spells CASSNAGTSYNEQFF. CDR3 nucleotides: TGTGCCAGCAGTAACGCAGGGACCAGTTACAATGAGCAGTTCTTC. J is TRBJ2-1 and V is TRBV9, with D possibly called TRBD1 or TRBD2 (5 bases each). The CDR3 spans 15 residues. Germline CDR1 is SGDLS and CDR2 is YYNGEE. V lost 5 bases, J lost 4 bases, and 16 bases lay in between.

The rearrangement uses TRBV7-2 and TRBJ2-1; D is unclear. The V end lost 2 bases, the J end lost 6 bases, and 11 bases lay between the germline ends. The CDR3 runs to 14 residues. From germline, CDR1 is SGHTA and CDR2 FQGNSA. In nucleotides, the CDR3 is TGTGCCAGCAGCTTATCTGCTAGATTCAATGAGCAGTTCTTC. Encoded protein: CASSLSARFNEQFF.

This clonotype appeared many times. V gene TRBV7-2 combines with J gene TRBJ1-2; D is possibly TRBD1 (5 bases). This CDR3 comprises 14 residues. The germline V gene has CDR1 SGHTA and CDR2 FQGNSA. V lost 5 bases and J lost 8, with 18 bases in between. The DNA of the CDR3 is TGTGCCAGCAGCCATAGCGTGGGGGTCGGCGGCTACACCTTC. It is translated as CASSHSVGVGGYTF.

This chain joins TRBV12-3 or TRBV12-4 and TRBJ1-4; no reliable D call. The CDR3 runs 13 residues. V shed 9 bases and J shed 12 bases, with 20 bases lying between them. The CDR3 protein is CASGSQPPGELFF. In DNA form, the CDR3 reads TGTGCCAGTGGAAGCCAACCGCCCGGGGAACTGTTTTTT.

The rearrangement uses TRBV10-3 and TRBJ2-2; D call uncertain. CDR3 length: 18 residues. The germline V gene encodes CDR1 ENHRY and CDR2 SYGVKD. V was cut by 0 bases and J by 0 bases, with 14 bases left in between. CDR3 residues: CAISESVGFSANTGELFF. In DNA, the CDR3 is TGTGCCATCAGTGAGTCAGTTGGTTTCAGCGCGAACACCGGGGAGCTGTTTTTT.

In its sample, this clonotype was seen many times. V gene TRBV7-9 combines with J gene TRBJ2-5; TRBD1 agrees at 7 bases. The CDR3 sequence is 14 residues long. After removal of 5 bases from V and 2 bases from J, the junction contained 5 bases not matched to a gene. The V gene's germline CDR1 is SEHNR and CDR2 FQNEAQ (reference sequence). The CDR3, as DNA: TGTGCCAGCAGCCCCCGACAGGGTCAAGAGACCCAGTACTTC. Translating it yields CASSPRQGQETQYF.

This clonotype was found a few times. The genes are TRBV6-5 and TRBJ2-5; unclear D gene. Germline values: CDR1 MNHEY, CDR2 SVGAGI. The CDR3 totals 13 residues. The ends were cut back, 2 bases at V and 2 bases at J, with 6 bases in the middle. The chain's CDR3 is CASSYGQQETQYF. The CDR3, as DNA: TGTGCCAGCAGTTACGGTCAGCAAGAGACCCAGTACTTC.

This clonotype was counted only a few times. This rearrangement joins TRBV5-6 to TRBJ2-2, with D perhaps matching TRBD1 (5 bases). Trimming took off 4 bases at V and 2 bases at J, with 12 bases between the two ends. Germline CDR1 reads SGHDT; CDR2 reads YYEEEE. The CDR3 loop spans 15 amino acids. DNA for the CDR3: TGTGCCAGCAGCCCCAGGGAAAAAAACACCGGGGAGCTGTTTTTT. Translating gives CASSPREKNTGELFF.

This clonotype occurred a few times. CDR3 sequence reads: CASSTGTGEWDEQFF. CDR3 sequence (DNA): TGTGCCAGCAGCACCGGGACAGGGGAGTGGGATGAGCAGTTCTTC. The rearrangement links TRBV5-5 to TRBJ2-1; 10 positions match TRBD1. The CDR3 sequence is 15 residues long. Per germline, CDR1 SGHKS and CDR2 YYEKEE (reference sequence). Trimming took 4 bases from V and 8 from J; bases not matched to a gene: 9.

This clonotype showed up just a few times. The rearrangement joins TRBV27 to TRBJ2-1; the D is unclear. CDR3 length: 15 residues. V was cut by 3 bases and J by 8 bases, with 17 bases left in between. Germline values: CDR1 MNHEY, CDR2 SMNVEV (reference sequence). CDR3 sequence: CASSFGSHQRDEQFF. DNA of the CDR3: TGTGCCAGCAGTTTCGGTAGTCACCAAAGGGATGAGCAGTTCTTC.

The chain couples TRBV12-3 or TRBV12-4 to TRBJ2-2; perhaps TRBD1 as D (5 bases). This CDR3 comprises 15 residues. With 5 bases removed from V and 5 bases from J, the gap between germline ends came to 15 bases. The CDR3 DNA follows: TGTGCCAGCAGTACATTAGACAGTACTACCGGGGAGCTGTTTTTT. Encoded protein: CASSTLDSTTGELFF.

This clonotype was seen repeatedly, ten times or more. This chain uses TRBV6-5 with TRBJ2-1; TRBD2 aligns across 7 bases. V shed 4 bases and J 5 bases; nucleotides not matched to a gene: 11. Germline CDR1 MNHEY, CDR2 SVGAGI. CDR3 size: 16 residues. CDR3 sequence: CASSSFGASGNNEQFF. The CDR3 DNA follows: TGTGCCAGCAGTTCTTTTGGGGCTAGCGGAAACAATGAGCAGTTCTTC.

This clonotype was seen only a few times. The J gene is TRBJ2-1, the V gene TRBV20-1; D is ambiguous. Germline V gives CDR1 DFQATT, CDR2 SNEGSKA (reference sequence). Deletions cut 1 base from V and 5 bases from J, with 9 bases between. CDR3 length: 13 amino acids. The CDR3 coding sequence is TGCAGTGCTAGAGTCTGGTCTGACAATGAGCAGTTCTTC. Residues: CSARVWSDNEQFF.

V and J are TRBV7-9 and TRBJ1-2, with D hard to call. V shed 3 bases and J shed 6 bases, with 8 bases lying between them. The CDR3 has 12 amino acids. Germline V gene sequence: CDR1 SEHNR, CDR2 FQNEAQ (reference sequence). The CDR3 is CASSLGANGYTF. In DNA, the CDR3 is TGTGCCAGCAGCTTGGGAGCGAATGGCTACACCTTC.

The genes are TRBV6-1 and TRBJ2-1; TRBD2 aligns across 8 bases. Germline V gene data show CDR1 as MNHNS and CDR2 as SASEGT. The CDR3 extends over 15 amino acids. Trimming cost V 4 bases and J 3 bases; bases outside gene matches: 5. The CDR3 DNA reads TGTGCCAGCAGTGGACGGACTAGCTACTACAATGAGCAGTTCTTC. Encoded protein: CASSGRTSYYNEQFF.

The chain recombines TRBV28 with TRBJ2-2; no clear D. Germline assignment: CDR1 MDHEN and CDR2 SYDVKM. Trimming removed 7 bases from V and 3 bases from J, with 6 bases in between. This CDR3 contains 12 residues. CDR3 protein: CASTGHTGELFF. In DNA, the CDR3 is TGTGCCAGCACGGGCCACACCGGGGAGCTGTTTTTT.

The rearrangement links TRBV3-1 to TRBJ2-3; no reliable D call. This CDR3 is 14 amino acids long. The V end lost 0 bases, the J end lost 4 bases, and 8 bases lay between the germline ends. Germline loops: CDR1 LGHDT, CDR2 YNNKEL (reference sequence). The CDR3 DNA follows: TGTGCCAGCAGCCAAGATTGGCGTGCAGATACGCAGTATTTT. It translates to CASSQDWRADTQYF.

This clonotype was observed many times. The chain has TRBV10-2 and TRBJ1-5; no firm D call. V lost 0 bases, J lost 4 bases, and 7 bases lay in between. The CDR3 has 14 amino acids. CDR1 is WSHSY and CDR2 is SAAADI in the germline V gene. The CDR3 region has the DNA TGCGCCAGCAGTGAGTCAGGGTTGAATCAGCCCCAGCATTTT. Its protein is CASSESGLNQPQHF.

This clonotype was recorded a few times. The chain recombines TRBV29-1 with TRBJ2-1; 8 bases fit TRBD2. The germline V gene encodes CDR1 SQVTM and CDR2 ANQGSEA. Unmatched junction bases numbered 7, after V lost 3 bases and J lost 9 bases. This CDR3 comprises 13 residues. CDR3 sequence (DNA): TGCAGCGTTGACGGACTAGCAGTAACTGAGCAGTTCTTC. Translated, it gives CSVDGLAVTEQFF.

In its sample, this clonotype was seen a few times. The rearrangement uses TRBV2 and TRBJ2-2; D is tentatively TRBD1 or TRBD2 (6 bases each). V lost 5 bases and J lost 6, with 13 bases in between. Germline CDR1 reads SNHLY; CDR2 reads FYNNEI. The CDR3 is made up of 14 amino acids. The CDR3 loop reads CASSNREDAGELFF. In DNA, the CDR3 is TGTGCCAGCAGTAACAGGGAGGATGCCGGGGAGCTGTTTTTT.

This clonotype turned up a few times. The chain employs TRBV20-1 and TRBJ2-6; no clear D. This CDR3 spans 13 amino acids. With 5 bases removed from V and 0 bases from J, the gap between germline ends came to 5 bases. Germline values: CDR1 DFQATT, CDR2 SNEGSKA (reference sequence). The DNA of the CDR3 is TGCAGTGCTGTGGTCTCTGGGGCCAACGTCCTGACTTTC. Translating gives CSAVVSGANVLTF.

This clonotype turned up a few times. V and J are TRBV21-1 and TRBJ2-1; TRBD1 is taken as the D call from the table, unchecked against the DNA. TRBV21-1 is designated a pseudogene. The CDR3 runs 16 residues. The CDR3 is CASSKAGQGSRNEQFF. CDR3 nucleotides: TGTGCCAGCAGCAAAGCGGGACAGGGGTCCCGTAATGAGCAGTTCTTC.

This chain joins TRBV2 and TRBJ2-7; possible D gene TRBD2, 5 bases. CDR1 is SNHLY and CDR2 is FYNNEI in the germline V gene. The CDR3 spans 16 residues. V was cut by 4 bases and J by 2 bases, with 18 bases left in between. CDR3 loop: CASSATLGGGTYEQYF. The CDR3, as DNA: TGTGCCAGCAGTGCCACGTTGGGCGGAGGTACCTACGAGCAGTACTTC.

The chain has TRBV29-1 and TRBJ2-1; 9 bases map to TRBD1. The germline CDR1 and CDR2 sequences are SQVTM and ANQGSEA. The V segment lost 3 bases and the J segment 8 bases; nucleotides outside the gene matches: 8. The CDR3 consists of 14 residues. The CDR3 sequence is CSVDRTGTGHEQFF. The CDR3 DNA follows: TGCAGCGTTGACCGAACCGGGACAGGGCATGAGCAGTTCTTC.

J is TRBJ2-1 and V is TRBV2; 11 bases fit TRBD1. CDR1 is SNHLY, CDR2 FYNNEI, per germline. This CDR3 has 16 amino acids. Trimming at V came to 8 bases and at J to 8 bases, leaving 14 bases not matched to a gene. CDR3 sequence: CASVGQGARVLDEQFF. In DNA, the CDR3 is TGTGCCAGCGTCGGACAGGGGGCGCGAGTTTTAGATGAGCAGTTCTTC.

The rearrangement links TRBV2 to TRBJ2-7; D remains ambiguous. CDR1 and CDR2 from the germline V gene are SNHLY and FYNNEI. The CDR3 loop spans 14 amino acids. V was trimmed by 0 bases and J by 5 bases, leaving 11 bases between them. CDR3 loop: CASSEALDLHEQYF. CDR3 nucleotide sequence: TGTGCCAGCAGTGAAGCCTTAGATCTCCACGAGCAGTACTTC. The full variable domain, with the rest looked up from reference TRBV2 and TRBJ2-7, is EPEVTQTPSHQVTQMGQEVILRCVPISNHLYFYWYRQILGQKVEFLVSFYNNEISEKSEIFDDQFSVERPDGSNFTLKIRSTKLEDSAMYFCASSEALDLHEQYFGPGTRLTVT.

The chain joins TRBV5-6 to TRBJ2-7; possible D gene TRBD1, 7 bases. CDR3 length: 15 amino acids. Germline V lookup: CDR1 SGHDT, CDR2 YYEEEE. The ends were cut back, 6 bases at V and 3 bases at J, with 19 bases in the middle. The CDR3 nucleotides read TGTGCCAGCACCGAGGAGGGACAGACCTACTACGAGCAGTACTTC. This sequence encodes CASTEEGQTYYEQYF.